A single sample is the source of the 29 T cell receptor beta chains below, sequenced in a study of long-term antiretroviral therapy in people with HIV. Version v3.0 of the immunoSEQ assay ran at survey level. Clones were read by immunoSEQ multiplex PCR, and TCRdb kept only the in-frame ones, dropping some. The sample lists about 44,000 clones, over 90% occurring once. Sequenced material: unsorted PBMCs, taken 3.7 years after starting antiretroviral therapy. The source is a woman aged 50 to 60 with HIV.

The chain carries TRBV19 and TRBJ2-2; TRBD2 aligns across 9 bases. This CDR3 is built from 16 residues. J gave up 6 bases and V 6 bases, and 11 bases lay outside the gene matches. Germline CDR1 and CDR2: LNHDA and SQIVND (reference sequence). CDR3 in DNA: TGTGCCAGTAGGCCCCTGGGACTAGCCGGTTCCGGGGAGCTGTTTTTT. This encodes CASRPLGLAGSGELFF.

V gene TRBV13 combines with J gene TRBJ1-1; maybe TRBD1 (5 bases). Germline V gene sequence: CDR1 PRHDT, CDR2 FYEKMQ (reference sequence). Trimming pared 8 bases from V and 0 bases from J, leaving 19 bases between. This CDR3 is 16 amino acids long. CDR3 in DNA: TGTGCCAGCCGGCGTAACGAGGGACGGGTGAACACTGAAGCTTTCTTT. Amino acids: CASRRNEGRVNTEAFF. Together with reference TRBV13 and TRBJ1-1, the CDR3 gives the full variable domain: AAGVIQSPRHLIKEKRETATLKCYPIPRHDTVYWYQQGPGQDPQFLISFYEKMQSDKGSIPDRFSAQQFSDYHSELNMSSLELGDSALYFCASRRNEGRVNTEAFFGQGTRLTVV.

The chain links TRBV7-2 to TRBJ1-3; no clear D gene. Germline V gene lookup returns CDR1 SGHTA and CDR2 FQGNSA. CDR3 length: 16 residues. Trimming removed 1 base from V and 4 bases from J, with 14 bases in between. The CDR3 sequence is CASSLVGVSAGNTIYF. In nucleotides, the CDR3 is TGTGCCAGCAGCTTAGTGGGTGTTTCCGCCGGAAACACCATATATTTT. Looking up the rest from reference TRBV7-2 and TRBJ1-3 gives the full variable domain: GAGVSQSPSNKVTEKGKDVELRCDPISGHTALYWYRQSLGQGLEFLIYFQGNSAPDKSGLPSDRFSAERTGGSVSTLTIQRTQQEDSAVYLCASSLVGVSAGNTIYFGEGSWLTVV.

The rearrangement joins TRBV6-5 to TRBJ1-4; D is possibly TRBD1 (5 bases). Trimming left V 4 bases short and J 3 bases short, with 12 bases between. Germline CDR1 MNHEY, CDR2 SVGAGI. The CDR3 totals 15 residues. The CDR3 loop reads CASSLGVGANEKLFF. CDR3 in DNA: TGTGCCAGCAGTTTGGGGGTGGGGGCTAATGAAAAACTGTTTTTT.

The J gene is TRBJ2-7, the V gene TRBV7-9; D gene unclear. The V and J ends lost 0 bases and 0 bases respectively, with 12 bases between them. CDR3 length equals 16 residues. Germline-derived CDR1 and CDR2 are SEHNR and FQNEAQ (reference sequence). For the CDR3, the DNA is TGTGCCAGCAGCTTAGCAGACAAGGCCACCTCCTACGAGCAGTACTTC. This codes for CASSLADKATSYEQYF.

This chain uses TRBV5-4 with TRBJ1-1; D gene uncertain. CDR3 length equals 14 residues. Germline CDR1 is SGHNT and CDR2 is YYREEE (reference sequence). V was pared by 1 base and J by 0 bases, with 7 bases between. The CDR3 sequence is CASSLTRMNTEAFF. The CDR3 nucleotides are TGTGCCAGCAGCTTGACACGGATGAACACTGAAGCTTTCTTT.

The chain carries TRBV21-1 and TRBJ2-5. TRBV21-1 is annotated as a pseudogene. The CDR3 totals 13 residues. The CDR3 DNA sequence: TGTGCCAGCAGCAAGGTGGCGCGAGAGACCCAGTACTTC. It is translated as CASSKVARETQYF.

The rearrangement uses TRBV4-2 and TRBJ2-3, with 14 bases fitting TRBD2. The CDR3 contains 18 residues. The V gene end was trimmed by 4 bases and the J gene end by 1 base; junction bases not matched to a gene: 7. From germline, CDR1 is LGHNA and CDR2 YNFKEQ. DNA of the CDR3: TGTGCCAGCAGCCCGACTAGCGGGGGGGCCCCCGGCACAGATACGCAGTATTTT. Protein: CASSPTSGGAPGTDTQYF.

The rearrangement uses TRBV29-1 and TRBJ1-2, with a possible D match to TRBD1 (6 bases). This CDR3 contains 12 residues. The germline V gene encodes CDR1 SQVTM and CDR2 ANQGSEA. V was cut by 2 bases and J by 7 bases, with 11 bases left in between. The CDR3 loop is CSVERGAGGYTF. The CDR3 coding sequence is TGCAGCGTTGAAAGGGGGGCTGGTGGCTACACCTTC.

The chain is built from TRBV9 and TRBJ1-5, with 9 bases that match TRBD1. Germline V gene sequence: CDR1 SGDLS, CDR2 YYNGEE. V lost 4 bases and J lost 4; bases outside the gene matches: 6. CDR3 length: 15 amino acids. Here the CDR3 reads CASSPTGTGNQPQHF. Written as DNA, the CDR3 is TGTGCCAGCAGCCCCACCGGGACAGGGAATCAGCCCCAGCATTTT.

The chain combines TRBV7-2 with TRBJ2-3; TRBD2 is a possible D gene (5 bases). The V and J ends lost 1 base and 6 bases respectively, with 17 bases between them. Germline V gene sequence: CDR1 SGHTA, CDR2 FQGNSA. CDR3 length equals 16 residues. The CDR3 spells CASSLDLLSRVDTQYF. CDR3 DNA sequence: TGTGCCAGCAGCTTAGACCTTCTTTCGAGGGTGGATACGCAGTATTTT.

The V call is TRBV2, the J call TRBJ1-1; no reliable D call. There are 14 residues in the CDR3. Trimming shortened V by 4 bases and J by 1 base, and 10 bases separated the two germline ends. CDR1 and CDR2 (germline): SNHLY, FYNNEI. The CDR3 loop is CASSVFWSNTEAFF. CDR3 sequence (DNA): TGTGCCAGCAGTGTGTTCTGGTCGAACACTGAAGCTTTCTTT.

The chain is built from TRBV10-3 and TRBJ1-2; 10 nucleotides agree with TRBD1. The V gene's germline CDR1 is ENHRY and CDR2 SYGVKD. Trimming at V came to 5 bases and at J to 8 bases, leaving 11 bases not matched to a gene. The CDR3 runs 15 residues. The CDR3 DNA reads TGTGCCATCAGTTATGGGGGACAGGGGTCCCAAGGCTACACCTTC. It yields the protein CAISYGGQGSQGYTF.

The chain uses TRBV6-1 and TRBJ1-2; tentatively, D is TRBD1 (6 bases). Germline assignment: CDR1 MNHNS and CDR2 SASEGT. V was clipped by 10 bases and J by 4 bases, with 16 bases between them. This CDR3 is built from 13 residues. CDR3 amino acids: CATRLGALYGYTF. The CDR3, as DNA: TGTGCCACCCGACTGGGGGCCCTCTATGGCTACACCTTC.

J is TRBJ1-6 and V is TRBV10-1; D not certain. CDR3 size: 15 residues. Trimming left V 3 bases short and J 6 bases short, with 12 bases between. Per the germline V gene, CDR1 is WNHNN and CDR2 is SYGVQD (reference sequence). The chain's CDR3 is CASSDGSNPNSPLHF. CDR3 nucleotides: TGCGCCAGCAGTGACGGGTCAAACCCTAATTCACCCCTCCACTTT.

This sequence joins TRBV25-1 and TRBJ1-1, with TRBD1 as a possible D gene (6 bases). CDR3 length equals 15 residues. V was pared by 5 bases and J by 1 base, with 14 bases between. In germline, CDR1 is MGHDK, CDR2 SYGVNS. The CDR3: CASSTMTGSNTEAFF. CDR3 DNA sequence: TGTGCCAGCAGTACCATGACAGGTTCGAACACTGAAGCTTTCTTT.

V gene TRBV5-4 combines with J gene TRBJ2-3; the D gene is possibly TRBD2 (6 bases). Germline V gene sequence: CDR1 SGHNT, CDR2 YYREEE (reference sequence). V was pared by 4 bases and J by 8 bases, with 17 bases between. This CDR3 spans 14 amino acids. The CDR3 region is CASSRDEGRGTQYF. The CDR3 bases are TGTGCCAGCAGCCGAGATGAGGGGCGGGGTACGCAGTATTTT.

The chain links TRBV7-9 to TRBJ2-7; 7 positions match TRBD2. Trimming removed 5 bases from V and 6 bases from J; junction bases left unmatched: 16. Looked up from germline, CDR1 is SEHNR and CDR2 is FQNEAQ (reference sequence). This CDR3 is built from 16 residues. In DNA, the CDR3 is TGTGCCAGCAGCCAGGGAATGGGGGGGTGGGGACTCGAGCAGTACTTC. It translates to CASSQGMGGWGLEQYF.

The rearrangement links TRBV6-5 to TRBJ1-5; 8 nucleotides line up with TRBD1. The CDR3 sequence is 14 residues long. CDR1 and CDR2 (germline): MNHEY, SVGAGI. The V gene end was trimmed by 4 bases and the J gene end by 7 bases; junction bases not matched to a gene: 6. CDR3: CASSSSRGRQPQHF. CDR3 sequence (DNA): TGTGCCAGCAGTTCCAGCAGGGGGCGGCAGCCCCAGCATTTT.

The chain uses TRBV25-1 and TRBJ1-4; weak D call: TRBD1 (5 bases). CDR1 and CDR2 from the germline V gene are MGHDK and SYGVNS. The CDR3 loop spans 16 amino acids. Deletions cut 3 bases from V and 2 bases from J, with 13 bases between. Written as DNA, the CDR3 is TGTGCCAGCAGTGATATCAGCGGGACGACTAATGAAAAACTGTTTTTT. Translating gives CASSDISGTTNEKLFF.

This sequence joins TRBV9 and TRBJ2-2, with D uncertain. There are 14 residues in the CDR3. Trimming pared 0 bases from V and 6 bases from J, leaving 9 bases between. Germline loops: CDR1 SGDLS, CDR2 YYNGEE. In DNA, the CDR3 is TGTGCCAGCAGCGTAGAAGGGCCTGCCGGGGAGCTGTTTTTT. It codes for CASSVEGPAGELFF.

The rearrangement links TRBV13 to TRBJ1-2, with D possibly being TRBD1 (6 bases). The germline V gene has CDR1 PRHDT and CDR2 FYEKMQ (reference sequence). V was trimmed by 5 bases and J by 6 bases, leaving 16 bases between them. The CDR3 totals 14 residues. The CDR3 protein is CASSARQDSDGYTF. CDR3 nucleotide sequence: TGTGCCAGCAGCGCTCGACAGGACTCTGATGGCTACACCTTC.

This clone was found once. The J gene is TRBJ1-1, the V gene TRBV5-4, with 7 nucleotides matching TRBD1. V was clipped by 4 bases and J by 7 bases; unmatched bases: 10. The CDR3 runs 14 residues. Per the germline V gene, CDR1 is SGHNT and CDR2 is YYREEE (reference sequence). The CDR3 nucleotides are TGTGCCAGCAGCCTCGTAGGGACAGAGGGTGAAGCTTTCTTT. Protein sequence: CASSLVGTEGEAFF.

CDR3 nucleotide sequence: TGTGCCAGCAGCTTACCGGACAGACCCCTCCACTTT. Residues: CASSLPDRPLHF. The V call is TRBV5-6, the J call TRBJ1-6, with a tentative D call TRBD1 (6 bases). V was trimmed by 2 bases and J by 12 bases, leaving 9 bases between them. The CDR3 is 12 amino acids. Germline V CDR1 and CDR2: SGHDT, YYEEEE.

The CDR3 protein is CASSAGDSNQPQHF. The CDR3 DNA sequence: TGTGCCAGCAGTGCCGGGGATAGCAATCAGCCCCAGCATTTT. The V gene is TRBV6-5, the J gene TRBJ1-5; D ambiguous. The CDR3 runs to 14 residues. Germline V gene data show CDR1 as MNHEY and CDR2 as SVGAGI. With 5 bases removed from V and 0 bases from J, the gap between germline ends came to 8 bases.

V is TRBV5-6 and J is TRBJ2-3; D remains ambiguous. Germline V lookup: CDR1 SGHDT, CDR2 YYEEEE. The CDR3 is 14 residues long. Trimming shortened V by 0 bases and J by 0 bases, and 5 bases separated the two germline ends. DNA for the CDR3: TGTGCCAGCAGCTTGGACTGGAGCACAGATACGCAGTATTTT. Its protein product is CASSLDWSTDTQYF.

V gene TRBV15 combines with J gene TRBJ2-7, with TRBD1 identical over 7 bases. Germline CDR1 is LNHNV and CDR2 is YYDKDF (reference sequence). The length of the CDR3 is 16 residues. Trimming took 2 bases from V and 1 from J; bases not matched to a gene: 8. Written as DNA, the CDR3 is TGTGCCACCAGCAGAACAGGGGATGCACCGTCCTACGAGCAGTACTTC. Translation: CATSRTGDAPSYEQYF.

The genes are TRBV7-9 and TRBJ2-3; D is perhaps TRBD1 or TRBD2 (6 bases each). V was clipped by 5 bases and J by 1 base, with 16 bases between them. The CDR3 has 16 residues. Germline V gene data show CDR1 as SEHNR and CDR2 as FQNEAQ (reference sequence). CDR3 residues: CASSPTEGEGTDTQYF. The CDR3 nucleotides read TGTGCCAGCAGCCCGACGGAGGGGGAAGGCACAGATACGCAGTATTTT.

This sequence joins TRBV11-2 and TRBJ2-5, with TRBD2 identical over 8 bases. The J segment lost 2 bases and the V segment lost 3 bases, leaving 5 bases of the junction unmatched. The CDR3 contains 15 residues. Germline V CDR1 and CDR2: SGHAT, FQNNGV. The CDR3 sequence: CASSLGLGFQETQYF. The CDR3 DNA sequence: TGTGCCAGCAGCTTGGGACTAGGGTTTCAAGAGACCCAGTACTTC.